The text below deals with one T cell receptor (beta chain). The sample originates from a study of T-cell reconstitution after alpha-beta-depleted transplantation in children. The TCRbeta library was prepared with unique molecular identifiers. TCRdb reprocessed the PCR reads via MiXCR and lists one record per CDR3 protein. The table shows about 540,000 distinct CDR3 sequences, with about 17% occurring only once. V lost 2 bases and J lost 3, with 17 bases in between. Germline-derived CDR1 and CDR2 are DFQATT and SNEGSKA (reference sequence). The CDR3 runs to 15 residues. Sequences were derived from PBMCs from the stem cell graft donor, sampled from the stem cell graft. This TCR was recovered from a human donor who donated a stem cell graft to a child with acute lymphoblastic leukemia. The chain uses TRBV20-1 and TRBJ2-7; unclear D gene. The DNA for the CDR3 is TGCAGTGCTAGATCTTGGTCAGCTATCTTCTACGAGCAGTACTTC. Translating gives CSARSWSAIFYEQYF.